The T cell receptor beta chain described here comes from a study of CD8 T cells in ankylosing spondylitis. Generation of TCR beta libraries employed quantitative 5'-RACE incorporating molecular barcodes. TCRdb reanalysed the 5' RACE reads using MiXCR and keeps one entry per CDR3 protein. The data hold 300,000 to 400,000 distinct CDR3 sequences, with about 22% observed a single time. General study findings and limits: CD8+ disease-linked clones were present at relatively low frequencies in blood. Apparently characteristic of ankylosing spondylitis blood was a TCR beta motif (roughly eight highly homologous variants). Reportedly, significant enrichment of disease-linked clones occurred in matched ankylosing spondylitis synovial fluid. Reactive arthritis synovial fluid and blood previously showed some of these motif variants.

Notes on this clonotype: The antigen is undetermined.

V was shortened by 6 bases and J by 11 bases, with 25 bases between the two germline ends. The CDR3 contains 14 residues. Germline V gene sequence: CDR1 SQVTM, CDR2 ANQGSEA. J is TRBJ1-1 and V is TRBV29-1; D remains ambiguous. What was sequenced was blood, either unsorted or a sorted T cell fraction (not recorded which). This receptor was obtained from a male donor with ankylosing spondylitis. For the CDR3, the DNA is TGCAGCGTCGCGGTATCGGGGAGGAGGCTTGTGGCTTTCTTT. Translation: CSVAVSGRRLVAFF.